These 10 T cell receptor beta chains came from one sample sequenced in a study of Tregs in tolerant kidney transplant recipients. Produced via immunoSEQ multiplex PCR; TCRdb's table is partial and in-frame only. This sample carries 40,000 to 50,000 clones, over 85% of them seen once, and the ten largest clones take around a sixth. Related graft donors supplied nonmyeloablative bone marrow transplants, and mixed chimerism was transient. The sequencing here drew on CD8+ T cells from blood (PBMCs), taken 12 months after the transplant. The receptors were gathered from a human patient who received a combined kidney and bone marrow transplant. Some T cells may be supplied by the graft donor.

This clone came up a few times. This rearrangement joins TRBV7-8 to TRBJ2-7; weak D call: TRBD2 (5 bases). The V gene's germline CDR1 is SGHVS and CDR2 FQNEAQ. CDR3 length equals 13 residues. Trimming cost V 7 bases and J 2 bases, with 12 bases left between them. DNA of the CDR3: TGTGCCAGCACCCCGGGGTTCCCCTACGAGCAGTACTTC. Protein product: CASTPGFPYEQYF.

This chain joins TRBV18 and TRBJ2-5; 7 positions agree with TRBD1. The last part of the DNA fits TRBJ2-7 better; the J call may be wrong. The germline V gene encodes CDR1 KGHSH and CDR2 LQKENI. This CDR3 has 14 amino acids. Written as DNA, the CDR3 is TGTGCCAGCTCACACCGGGACAGATTCTACGAGCAGTACTTC. It encodes CASSHRDRFYEQYF.

The chain couples TRBV27 to TRBJ1-1, with D possibly being TRBD1 (5 bases). Trimming took off 0 bases at V and 10 bases at J, with 15 bases between the two ends. Per the germline V gene, CDR1 is MNHEY and CDR2 is SMNVEV (reference sequence). The CDR3 consists of 14 residues. CDR3 residues: CASSLSAGTGIAFF. As DNA, the CDR3 is TGTGCCAGCAGTTTATCTGCGGGGACTGGTATAGCTTTCTTT.

The genes are TRBV9 and TRBJ2-1; tentatively, D is TRBD2 (5 bases). V was pared by 4 bases and J by 8 bases, with 10 bases between. Germline lookup yields CDR1 SGDLS and CDR2 YYNGEE. The CDR3 is 12 residues long. CDR3 DNA: TGTGCCAGCAGCCCTAGCTTAGATGAGCAGTTCTTC. This codes for CASSPSLDEQFF.

The rearrangement uses TRBV4-1 and TRBJ2-7; D ambiguous. With 4 bases removed from V and 6 bases from J, the gap between germline ends came to 10 bases. Germline CDR1 is MGHRA and CDR2 is YSYEKL. The CDR3 runs 12 residues. CDR3 bases: TGCGCCAGCAGCCGCTCGGGTTTCGAGCAGTACTTC. It translates to CASSRSGFEQYF.

The chain joins TRBV7-9 to TRBJ2-5; no reliable D call. Judging by the DNA end, TRBJ2-7 fits better; the J call may be wrong. There are 15 residues in the CDR3. Germline loops: CDR1 SEHNR, CDR2 FQNEAQ (reference sequence). The CDR3 spells CASTLPGGDSYEQYF. The DNA of the CDR3 is TGTGCCAGCACCCTCCCCGGCGGAGACTCCTACGAGCAGTACTTC.

This rearrangement joins TRBV30 to TRBJ2-3; TRBD2 agrees at 8 bases. Trimming cost V 1 base and J 4 bases; bases outside gene matches: 7. CDR3 size: 15 residues. Germline V gives CDR1 GTSNPN, CDR2 SVGIG (reference sequence). CDR3 sequence (DNA): TGTGCCTGGAGTGATGCTAGCGGGCCCTCAGATACGCAGTATTTT. Its protein is CAWSDASGPSDTQYF.

The chain employs TRBV6-6 and TRBJ2-7; 7 bases line up with TRBD1. J was trimmed by 5 bases and V by 7 bases; bases with no gene match: 8. This CDR3 is 13 amino acids long. Germline assignment: CDR1 MNHNY and CDR2 SVGAGI (reference sequence). The CDR3 DNA sequence: TGTGCCAGCACCCCAGACAGGGTGGACGAGCAGTACTTC. Translating gives CASTPDRVDEQYF.

The genes are TRBV5-6 and TRBJ1-2; possible D gene TRBD1, 5 bases. V lost 2 bases and J lost 4, with 9 bases in between. This CDR3 is 13 amino acids long. Germline V gene sequence: CDR1 SGHDT, CDR2 YYEEEE. The CDR3 protein is CASSLGAVYGYTF. The CDR3 coding sequence is TGTGCCAGCAGCTTAGGGGCGGTCTATGGCTACACCTTC.

The chain recombines TRBV7-3 with TRBJ2-3; D remains unclear. In germline, CDR1 is SGHTA, CDR2 FQGTGA. V was cut by 5 bases and J by 4 bases, with 19 bases left in between. The CDR3 sequence is 16 residues long. CDR3 nucleotides: TGTGCCAGCAGCCCGCTTTTAGGTGTGGAGTCAGATACGCAGTATTTT. Its protein is CASSPLLGVESDTQYF.